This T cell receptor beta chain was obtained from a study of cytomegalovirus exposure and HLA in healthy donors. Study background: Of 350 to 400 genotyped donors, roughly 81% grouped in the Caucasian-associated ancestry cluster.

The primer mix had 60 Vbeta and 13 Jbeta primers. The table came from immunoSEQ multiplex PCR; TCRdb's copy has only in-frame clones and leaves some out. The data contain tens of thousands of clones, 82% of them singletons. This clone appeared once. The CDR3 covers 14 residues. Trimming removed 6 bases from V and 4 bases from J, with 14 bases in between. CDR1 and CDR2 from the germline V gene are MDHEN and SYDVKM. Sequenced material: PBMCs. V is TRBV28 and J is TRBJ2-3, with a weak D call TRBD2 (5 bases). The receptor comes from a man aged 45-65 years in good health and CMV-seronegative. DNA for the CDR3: TGTGCCAGCAGGCCGGGAACGGCGGCAGATACGCAGTATTTT. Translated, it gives CASRPGTAADTQYF.